The rows below give T cell receptor beta chains drawn from one sample of a study of T cells after yellow fever vaccination. TCRdb passed the 5' RACE reads through MiXCR, listing each CDR3 protein once. Of some 500,000 distinct CDR3 sequences in the sample, approximately 13% were seen once. Specimen: PBMCs, collected on the day of the yellow fever booster vaccination. The receptors here all came from a man aged 25 to 45 who received the YFV17D yellow fever vaccine. Each CDR3 is given with its conserved first and last residue. D genes are given only for firm matches. The size of a clone is reported for some rows only, either as once, few or many, or as a class for expanded clones.

V: TRBV7-2
size: few
J: TRBJ2-1
D: .
DNA: TGTGCCAGCAGCTCAGCGACTGGACTCAATGAGCAGTTCTTC
CDR3: CASSSATGLNEQFF

V: TRBV7-2
size: .
J: TRBJ2-7
D: .
DNA: TGTGCCAGCAGCTTAGCGATGACCGATCCCTACGAGCAGTACTTC
CDR3: CASSLAMTDPYEQYF

V: TRBV7-8
size: few
J: TRBJ2-7
D: TRBD2
DNA: TGTGCCAGCAGCGGGGCGGGAGCGGGGGCATTCTACGAGCAGTACTTC
CDR3: CASSGAGAGAFYEQYF

V: TRBV20-1
size: .
J: TRBJ2-7
D: TRBD2
DNA: TGCAGTGCTACACTAGCGGGAGGTTTTAGGGAGCAGTACTTC
CDR3: CSATLAGGFREQYF

V: TRBV5-4
size: .
J: TRBJ2-5
D: .
DNA: TGTGCCAGCAGCCTCCCCGGAGTCCAAGAGACCCAGTACTTC
CDR3: CASSLPGVQETQYF

V: TRBV7-2
size: few
J: TRBJ1-1
D: .
DNA: TGTGCCAGCAGCCGAGAAGGGCGTAGGAACACTGAAGCTTTCTTT
CDR3: CASSREGRRNTEAFF

V: TRBV5-1
size: few
J: TRBJ2-7
D: TRBD2
DNA: TGCGCCAGCAGCTTGGGGACGGGACTAGCGGGCTTGTACGAGCAGTACTTC
CDR3: CASSLGTGLAGLYEQYF

V: TRBV6-4
size: .
J: TRBJ2-7
D: .
DNA: TGTGCCAGCAGTGCCCGGGACTCCGAAGCCTACGAGCAGTACTTC
CDR3: CASSARDSEAYEQYF

V: TRBV29-1
size: .
J: TRBJ2-3
D: .
DNA: TGCAGCGATAGGACGGCCACAGATACGCAGTATTTT
CDR3: CSDRTATDTQYF

V: TRBV29-1
size: .
J: TRBJ2-2
D: TRBD1
DNA: TGCAGCGTCGGAGGGCCGGGACAGGGTCGAACCGGGGAGCTGTTTTTT
CDR3: CSVGGPGQGRTGELFF

V: TRBV5-5
size: many
J: TRBJ2-1
D: TRBD1
DNA: TGTGCCAGCAGCCCTCCGGACAGGGATGGTATCTTC
CDR3: CASSPPDRDGIF

V: TRBV5-1
size: few
J: TRBJ2-7
D: TRBD1
DNA: TGCGCCAGCAGCACGGGACAGGGGACCTACTACGAGCAGTACTTC
CDR3: CASSTGQGTYYEQYF

V: TRBV19
size: .
J: TRBJ2-1
D: .
DNA: TGTGCCAGTACTCCTAATACCTACAATGAGCAGTTCTTC
CDR3: CASTPNTYNEQFF

V: TRBV7-9
size: .
J: TRBJ2-7
D: .
DNA: TGTGCCAGCAGCGCCTTCGGGCAGGCAAGCTCCTACGAGCAGTACTTC
CDR3: CASSAFGQASSYEQYF

V: TRBV9
size: few
J: TRBJ2-1
D: TRBD2
DNA: TGTGCCAGCAGCGCCCGAATAGGGACTAGCGGCTACAATGAGCAGTTCTTC
CDR3: CASSARIGTSGYNEQFF

V: TRBV5-4
size: few
J: TRBJ2-1
D: TRBD1
DNA: TGTGCCACCGGGACAGGGGGCTTTTATGAGCAGTTCTTC
CDR3: CATGTGGFYEQFF

V: TRBV20-1
size: many
J: TRBJ2-3
D: .
DNA: TGCAGTGCTAGAGTGGGAGATACGCAGTATTTT
CDR3: CSARVGDTQYF

V: TRBV18
size: .
J: TRBJ2-7
D: TRBD2
DNA: TGTGCCAGCTCACGGTCCGGCGGGAGGAATTACGAGCAGTACTTC
CDR3: CASSRSGGRNYEQYF

V: TRBV12-3/TRBV12-4
size: few
J: TRBJ2-1
D: .
DNA: TGTGCCAGCACCTTTGGGTGGCCTAAAGTGGTACATGAGCAGTTCTTC
CDR3: CASTFGWPKVVHEQFF

V: TRBV29-1
size: .
J: TRBJ2-7
D: .
DNA: TGCAGCGTAGGTCTCCCCGACGAGCAGTACTTC
CDR3: CSVGLPDEQYF

V: TRBV20-1
size: .
J: TRBJ2-7
D: .
DNA: TGCAGTGCTAGGAGGTTTGGGACCCCGGGCTCCTACGAGCAGTACTTC
CDR3: CSARRFGTPGSYEQYF

V: TRBV11-2
size: few
J: TRBJ1-1
D: TRBD1
DNA: TGTGCCAGCAGCGTCCCCGGGACAGGAGCTGGAACTTTCTTT
CDR3: CASSVPGTGAGTFF

V: TRBV7-2
size: .
J: TRBJ2-5
D: TRBD2
DNA: TGTGCCAGCAGCAAAGTCGCACTAGCGGGAGGTGGGGAGACCCAGTACTTC
CDR3: CASSKVALAGGGETQYF

V: TRBV7-2
size: .
J: TRBJ2-2
D: .
DNA: TGTGCCAGCAGCGAAAGTGGTATTTTTGCCGGGGAGCTGTTTTTT
CDR3: CASSESGIFAGELFF

V: TRBV20-1
size: few
J: TRBJ2-1
D: .
DNA: TGCAGTGCGGGGGGGCAATTCGACGAGCAGTTCTTC
CDR3: CSAGGQFDEQFF

V: TRBV10-3
size: few
J: TRBJ1-1
D: .
DNA: TGTGCCATCAGTGAGTCGACAGCGGGAAACACTGAAGCTTTCTTT
CDR3: CAISESTAGNTEAFF

V: TRBV30
size: many
J: TRBJ1-3
D: TRBD1
DNA: TGTGCCAGCGGGACAGGGGGAGGAAACACCATATATTTT
CDR3: CASGTGGGNTIYF

V: TRBV20-1
size: few
J: TRBJ2-4
D: .
DNA: TGCAGTGCCACTCAGGCGGGTTCCCTAGCCAAAAACATTCAGTACTTC
CDR3: CSATQAGSLAKNIQYF

V: TRBV7-9
size: few
J: TRBJ2-7
D: .
DNA: TGTGCCAGTCAGGGCCACCACGAGCAGTACTTC
CDR3: CASQGHHEQYF

V: TRBV18
size: few
J: TRBJ2-3
D: .
DNA: TGTGCCAGCTCACCACCGATCGGTTTCGATACGCAGTATTTT
CDR3: CASSPPIGFDTQYF

V: TRBV20-1
size: few
J: TRBJ1-2
D: .
DNA: TGCAGTGCTAGCGCAGGGTCCGACTATGGCTACACCTTC
CDR3: CSASAGSDYGYTF

V: TRBV18
size: few
J: TRBJ1-6
D: .
DNA: TGTGCCAGCTCACCGTGGACAGAGGCTTCACCCCTCCACTTT
CDR3: CASSPWTEASPLHF

V: TRBV21-1
size: .
J: TRBJ2-1
D: .
DNA: TGTGCCAGCACCTTTGGGACAGGGCCCAATGAGCAGTTCTTC
CDR3: CASTFGTGPNEQFF

V: TRBV20-1
size: few
J: TRBJ2-7
D: .
DNA: TGCAGTGCACCGGGCGGAGTTGGCTACGAGCAGTACTTC
CDR3: CSAPGGVGYEQYF

V: TRBV6-2/TRBV6-3
size: many
J: TRBJ2-4
D: TRBD2
DNA: TGTGCCAGCAGTTACTCCTATCTAGCGGGAGCAGGCATTCAGTACTTC
CDR3: CASSYSYLAGAGIQYF

V: TRBV29-1
size: .
J: TRBJ1-6
D: .
DNA: TGCAGCGTCCGGGACGGCGGGGCCTATTCACCCCTCCACTTT
CDR3: CSVRDGGAYSPLHF

V: TRBV30
size: .
J: TRBJ2-7
D: .
DNA: TGTGCCTGGAGTGAAGGACATTCCTACGAGCAGTACTTC
CDR3: CAWSEGHSYEQYF

V: TRBV6-2/TRBV6-3
size: few
J: TRBJ2-7
D: .
DNA: TGTGCCAGCACGTACGAGGGCTACGAGCAGTACTTC
CDR3: CASTYEGYEQYF

V: TRBV7-2
size: few
J: TRBJ1-4
D: .
DNA: TGTGCCAGCAGCTTAGCTAATGAAAAACTGTTTTTT
CDR3: CASSLANEKLFF

V: TRBV20-1
size: .
J: TRBJ2-1
D: .
DNA: TGCAGTGCAAGGGGCGTTTCCTACAATGAGCAGTTCTTC
CDR3: CSARGVSYNEQFF

V: TRBV27
size: .
J: TRBJ2-7
D: TRBD2
DNA: TGTGCCAGCAGTTTAATAGGACTAGCTTCGAGCTCCTACGAGCAGTACTTC
CDR3: CASSLIGLASSSYEQYF

V: TRBV5-1
size: .
J: TRBJ2-7
D: TRBD2
DNA: TGCGCCAGCAGCTTGGCGGCGGGAGTCGGCGAGCAGTACTTC
CDR3: CASSLAAGVGEQYF

V: TRBV7-2
size: .
J: TRBJ2-5
D: .
DNA: TGTGCCAGCAGCTTAGCGGCCAGGGGATCAGAGACCCAGTACTTC
CDR3: CASSLAARGSETQYF

V: TRBV10-3
size: .
J: TRBJ2-5
D: TRBD2
DNA: TGTGCCATCAGTGAGTCGGCTAGCGGATGGGAGACCCAGTACTTC
CDR3: CAISESASGWETQYF

V: TRBV5-1
size: .
J: TRBJ1-6
D: .
DNA: TGCGCCAGCAGCAGGGGTGATTCACCCCTCCACTTT
CDR3: CASSRGDSPLHF

V: TRBV20-1
size: few
J: TRBJ2-7
D: TRBD2
DNA: TGCAGTGCTATCGGGGGGGCATCGGCGTACGAGCAGTACTTC
CDR3: CSAIGGASAYEQYF

V: TRBV7-2
size: few
J: TRBJ2-4
D: .
DNA: TGTGCCAGCAGCTCAAGACGGGCCGAAAACATTCAGTACTTC
CDR3: CASSSRRAENIQYF

V: TRBV20-1
size: .
J: TRBJ2-1
D: .
DNA: TGCAGTGCCCGGGAGCCACGGGGTGAGCAGTTCTTC
CDR3: CSAREPRGEQFF

V: TRBV10-1
size: many
J: TRBJ2-5
D: TRBD2
DNA: TGCGCCAGCAGTGAAGCGGGAGGTACCAGGCCCCAGTACTTC
CDR3: CASSEAGGTRPQYF

V: TRBV5-1
size: few
J: TRBJ2-3
D: .
DNA: TGCGCCAGCAGCTTGCCGACTTCTCCTATAGATACGCAGTATTTT
CDR3: CASSLPTSPIDTQYF

V: TRBV12-3/TRBV12-4
size: few
J: TRBJ2-7
D: TRBD2
DNA: TGTGCCAGCCATTTAGCGGGAGGGAAGGGCGAGCAGTACTTC
CDR3: CASHLAGGKGEQYF